Below are 8 T cell receptor beta chains sequenced from a single sample in a study of cytomegalovirus exposure and HLA in healthy donors. This PCR relied on a set of 60 Vbeta primers and 13 Jbeta primers. Sequenced by immunoSEQ multiplex PCR; TCRdb stores in-frame clones only, minus some. The sample includes about 100,000 clones, 10% of them seen just once. Material: PBMCs. The receptors were sampled from a middle-aged man in good health and CMV-seropositive.

This clone was seen only a few times. The chain uses TRBV6-6 and TRBJ1-1; TRBD1 is a possible D gene (5 bases). Germline V gene data show CDR1 as MNHNY and CDR2 as SVGAGI (reference sequence). Trimming pared 2 bases from V and 7 bases from J, leaving 17 bases between. The length of the CDR3 is 15 residues. CDR3 region: CASSYAPGGVVEAFF. The CDR3, as DNA: TGTGCCAGCAGTTACGCCCCGGGGGGGGTGGTTGAAGCTTTCTTT.

This clone was picked up a small number of times. V gene TRBV9 combines with J gene TRBJ2-1, with TRBD1 identical over 8 bases. CDR1 and CDR2 from the germline V gene are SGDLS and YYNGEE. The CDR3 has 16 residues. V lost 7 bases to trimming and J lost 7 bases; unmatched junction nucleotides: 16. The DNA for the CDR3 is TGTGCCAGCGGAACCCACGGGACAGGCCTCGGAAATGAGCAGTTCTTC. This translates into CASGTHGTGLGNEQFF. The full variable domain, its missing parts supplied by reference TRBV9 and TRBJ2-1, is DSGVTQTPKHLITATGQRVTLRCSPRSGDLSVYWYQQSLDQGLQFLIQYYNGEERAKGNILERFSAQQFPDLHSELNLSSLELGDSALYFCASGTHGTGLGNEQFFGPGTRLTVL.

This clone was detected only a few times. This chain uses TRBV7-9 with TRBJ2-2, with D possibly TRBD2 on 5 matching bases. The V and J ends lost 7 bases and 0 bases respectively, with 9 bases between them. Per the germline V gene, CDR1 is SEHNR and CDR2 is FQNEAQ (reference sequence). The CDR3 covers 14 residues. The CDR3 loop is CASKTGTNTGELFF. As DNA, the CDR3 is TGTGCCAGCAAAACCGGGACGAACACCGGGGAGCTGTTTTTT.

The chain uses TRBV5-1 and TRBJ2-5; tentative D call: TRBD1 (6 bases). Per germline, CDR1 SGHRS and CDR2 YFSETQ. The CDR3 loop spans 14 amino acids. V dropped 1 base and J dropped 2 bases, with 9 bases sitting between them. CDR3 in DNA: TGCGCCAGCAGCTTGTGGGGGCTACAAGAGACCCAGTACTTC. As protein: CASSLWGLQETQYF.

There are a few counts of this clone. This sequence joins TRBV4-1 and TRBJ2-4, with D perhaps TRBD1 (9 bases). CDR1 is MGHRA and CDR2 is YSYEKL in the germline V gene. The CDR3 has 19 residues. V was clipped by 0 bases and J by 3 bases, with 21 bases between them. CDR3 residues: CASSQEVRGGQGYKNIQYF. The CDR3 coding sequence is TGCGCCAGCAGCCAAGAAGTACGGGGGGGACAGGGATACAAAAACATTCAGTACTTC.

The chain uses TRBV5-1 and TRBJ2-2, with a tentative D call TRBD2 (5 bases). CDR1 and CDR2 from the germline V gene are SGHRS and YFSETQ. The CDR3 spans 17 residues. The ends were cut back, 0 bases at V and 10 bases at J, with 22 bases in the middle. In DNA form, the CDR3 reads TGCGCCAGCAGCTTGGCCAAGGGAGTGGGATCCCGGGAGGAGCTGTTTTTT. Protein product: CASSLAKGVGSREELFF.

Only a few counts were recorded for this clone. V usage is TRBV14 and J usage is TRBJ2-3; 7 bases agree with TRBD2. J lost 5 bases, V lost 4 bases, and 9 bases had no gene match. This CDR3 is built from 15 residues. Per germline, CDR1 SGHDN and CDR2 FVKESK. CDR3 in amino acids: CASSLGTTLLDTQYF. DNA of the CDR3: TGTGCCAGCAGCCTCGGGACTACTCTGTTAGATACGCAGTATTTT.

A few counts support this clone. The J gene is TRBJ2-2, the V gene TRBV27; TRBD2 matches 8 bases. The germline CDR1 and CDR2 sequences are MNHEY and SMNVEV (reference sequence). CDR3 length: 13 amino acids. The V and J ends lost 6 bases and 7 bases, in that order; junction bases with no gene match: 4. This CDR3 reads CASRGLGGGELFF. Here the CDR3 DNA reads TGTGCCAGCAGGGGACTAGGGGGCGGGGAGCTGTTTTTT.